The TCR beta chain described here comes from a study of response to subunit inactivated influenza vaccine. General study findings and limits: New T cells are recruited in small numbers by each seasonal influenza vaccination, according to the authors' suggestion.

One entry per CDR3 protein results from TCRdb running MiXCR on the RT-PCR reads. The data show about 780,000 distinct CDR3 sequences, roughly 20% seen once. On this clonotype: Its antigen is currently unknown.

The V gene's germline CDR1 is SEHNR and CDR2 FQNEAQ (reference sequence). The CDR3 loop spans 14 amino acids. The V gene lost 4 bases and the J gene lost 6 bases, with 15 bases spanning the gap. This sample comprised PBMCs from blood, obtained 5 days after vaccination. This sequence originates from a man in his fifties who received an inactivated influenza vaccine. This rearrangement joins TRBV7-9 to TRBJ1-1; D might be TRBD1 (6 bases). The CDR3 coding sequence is TGTGCCAGCAGCTCAAACCACAGGGAATCTGAAGCTTTCTTT. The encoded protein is CASSSNHRESEAFF.